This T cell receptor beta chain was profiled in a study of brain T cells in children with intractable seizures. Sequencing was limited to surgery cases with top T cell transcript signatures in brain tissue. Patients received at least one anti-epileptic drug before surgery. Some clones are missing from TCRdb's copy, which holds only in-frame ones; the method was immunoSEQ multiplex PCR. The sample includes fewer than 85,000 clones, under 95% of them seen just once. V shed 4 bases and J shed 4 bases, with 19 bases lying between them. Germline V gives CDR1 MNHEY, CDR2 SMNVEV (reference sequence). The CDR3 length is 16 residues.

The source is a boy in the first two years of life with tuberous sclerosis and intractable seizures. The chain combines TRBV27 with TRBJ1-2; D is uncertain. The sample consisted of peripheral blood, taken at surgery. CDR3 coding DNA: TGTGCCAGCAGTTCCGCAACTGCCCCACCAGGCTATGGCTACACCTTC. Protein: CASSSATAPPGYGYTF.